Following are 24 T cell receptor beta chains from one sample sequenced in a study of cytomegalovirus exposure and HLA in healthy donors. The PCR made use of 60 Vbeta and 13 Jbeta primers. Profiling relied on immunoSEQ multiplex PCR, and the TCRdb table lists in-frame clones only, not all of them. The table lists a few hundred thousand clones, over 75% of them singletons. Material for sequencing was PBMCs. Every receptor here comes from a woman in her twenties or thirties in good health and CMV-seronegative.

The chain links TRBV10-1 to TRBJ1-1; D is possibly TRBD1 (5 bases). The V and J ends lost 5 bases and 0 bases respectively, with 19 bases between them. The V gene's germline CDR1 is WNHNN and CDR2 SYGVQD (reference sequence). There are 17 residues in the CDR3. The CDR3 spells CASSYNPGTTMNTEAFF. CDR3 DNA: TGCGCCAGCAGTTACAACCCAGGGACTACGATGAACACTGAAGCTTTCTTT.

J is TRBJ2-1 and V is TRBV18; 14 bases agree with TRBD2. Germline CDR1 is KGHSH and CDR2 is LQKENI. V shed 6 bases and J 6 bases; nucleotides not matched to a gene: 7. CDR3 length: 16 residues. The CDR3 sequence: CASSAGLAGVSNEQFF. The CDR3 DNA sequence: TGTGCCAGCTCGGCGGGACTAGCGGGAGTCAGCAATGAGCAGTTCTTC.

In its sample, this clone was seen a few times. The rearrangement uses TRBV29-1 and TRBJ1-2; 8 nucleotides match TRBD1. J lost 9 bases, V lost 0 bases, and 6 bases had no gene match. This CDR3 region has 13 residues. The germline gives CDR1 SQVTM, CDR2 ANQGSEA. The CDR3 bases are TGCAGCGTTGAAGACCAGGACAGGGACCGCTACACCTTC. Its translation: CSVEDQDRDRYTF.

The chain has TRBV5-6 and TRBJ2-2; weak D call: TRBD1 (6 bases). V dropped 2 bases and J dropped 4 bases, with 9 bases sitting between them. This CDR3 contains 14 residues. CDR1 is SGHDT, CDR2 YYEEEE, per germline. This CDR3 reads CASSFRGATGELFF. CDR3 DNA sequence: TGTGCCAGCAGCTTCAGGGGAGCCACCGGGGAGCTGTTTTTT.

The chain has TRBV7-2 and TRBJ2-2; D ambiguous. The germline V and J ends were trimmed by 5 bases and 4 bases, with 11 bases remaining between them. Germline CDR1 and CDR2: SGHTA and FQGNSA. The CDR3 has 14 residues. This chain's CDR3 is CASSPLLSTGELFF. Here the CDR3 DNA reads TGTGCCAGCAGCCCACTTTTGAGCACCGGGGAGCTGTTTTTT.

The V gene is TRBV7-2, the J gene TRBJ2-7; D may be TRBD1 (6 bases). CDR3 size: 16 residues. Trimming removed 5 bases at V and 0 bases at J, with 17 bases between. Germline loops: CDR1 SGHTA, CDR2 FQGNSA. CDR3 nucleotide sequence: TGTGCCAGCAGCGTCAACAGGGTGTTGAGCTCCTACGAGCAGTACTTC. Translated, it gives CASSVNRVLSSYEQYF.

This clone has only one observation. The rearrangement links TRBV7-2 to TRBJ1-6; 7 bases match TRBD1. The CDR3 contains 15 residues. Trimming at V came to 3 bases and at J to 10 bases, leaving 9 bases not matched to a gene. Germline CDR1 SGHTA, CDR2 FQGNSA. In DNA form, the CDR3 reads TGTGCCAGCAGCTTCCTGACAGGGATTGAGTCACCCCTCCACTTT. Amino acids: CASSFLTGIESPLHF.

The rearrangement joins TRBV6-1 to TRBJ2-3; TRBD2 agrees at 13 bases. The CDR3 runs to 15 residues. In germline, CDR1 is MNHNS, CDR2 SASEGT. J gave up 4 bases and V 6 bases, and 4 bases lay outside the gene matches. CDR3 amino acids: CASSPLAGGPDTQYF. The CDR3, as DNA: TGTGCCAGCAGCCCACTAGCGGGAGGGCCAGATACGCAGTATTTT.

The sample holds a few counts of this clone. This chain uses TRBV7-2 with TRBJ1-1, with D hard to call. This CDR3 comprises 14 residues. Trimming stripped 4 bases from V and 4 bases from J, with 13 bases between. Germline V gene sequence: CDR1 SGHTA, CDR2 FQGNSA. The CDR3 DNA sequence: TGTGCCAGCAGCTCCTCCCACAGTTTCACTGAAGCTTTCTTT. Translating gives CASSSSHSFTEAFF.

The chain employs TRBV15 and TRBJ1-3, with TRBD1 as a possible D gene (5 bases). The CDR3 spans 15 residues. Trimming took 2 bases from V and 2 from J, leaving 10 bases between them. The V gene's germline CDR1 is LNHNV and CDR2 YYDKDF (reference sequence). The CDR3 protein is CATSRTTETGNTIYF. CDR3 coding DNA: TGTGCCACCAGCAGAACGACAGAAACTGGAAACACCATATATTTT. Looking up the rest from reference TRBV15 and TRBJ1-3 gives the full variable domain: DAMVIQNPRYQVTQFGKPVTLSCSQTLNHNVMYWYQQKSSQAPKLLFHYYDKDFNNEADTPDNFQSRRPNTSFCFLDIRSPGLGDTAMYLCATSRTTETGNTIYFGEGSWLTVV.

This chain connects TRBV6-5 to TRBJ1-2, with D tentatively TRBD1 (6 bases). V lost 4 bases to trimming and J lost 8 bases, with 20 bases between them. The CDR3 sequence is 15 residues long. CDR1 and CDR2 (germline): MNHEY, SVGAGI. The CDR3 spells CASSSEPRGWRGYTF. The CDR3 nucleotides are TGTGCCAGCAGTTCCGAACCCAGGGGTTGGCGGGGCTACACCTTC.

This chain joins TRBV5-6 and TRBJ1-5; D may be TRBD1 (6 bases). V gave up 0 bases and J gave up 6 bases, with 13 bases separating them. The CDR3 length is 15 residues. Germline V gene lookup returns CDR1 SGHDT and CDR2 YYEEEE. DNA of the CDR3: TGTGCCAGCAGCTTGGGTATTACAGGGCCTCAGCCCCAGCATTTT. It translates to CASSLGITGPQPQHF.

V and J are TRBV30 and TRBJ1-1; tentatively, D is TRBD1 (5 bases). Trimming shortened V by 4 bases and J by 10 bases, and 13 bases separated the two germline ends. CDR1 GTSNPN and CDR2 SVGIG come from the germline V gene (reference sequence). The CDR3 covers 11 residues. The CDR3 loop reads CAWTAGARAFF. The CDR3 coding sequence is TGTGCCTGGACCGCTGGGGCGAGAGCTTTCTTT.

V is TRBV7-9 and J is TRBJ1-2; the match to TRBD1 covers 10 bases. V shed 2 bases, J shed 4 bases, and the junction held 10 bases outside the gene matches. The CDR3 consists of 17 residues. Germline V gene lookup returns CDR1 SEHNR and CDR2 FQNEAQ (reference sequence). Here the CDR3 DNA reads TGTGCCAGCAGCTTAAGGCAGGGGACAGGGGAGTTCTATGGCTACACCTTC. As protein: CASSLRQGTGEFYGYTF.

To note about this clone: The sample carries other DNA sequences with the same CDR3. The CDR3 reads CASSSGGYGYTF. The CDR3 DNA reads TGTGCCAGCAGTTCGGGGGGATATGGCTACACCTTC. The chain has TRBV6-5 and TRBJ1-2, with a weak D call TRBD1 (5 bases). This CDR3 contains 12 residues. The V gene's germline CDR1 is MNHEY and CDR2 SVGAGI. V was shortened by 4 bases and J by 5 bases, with 8 bases between the two germline ends.

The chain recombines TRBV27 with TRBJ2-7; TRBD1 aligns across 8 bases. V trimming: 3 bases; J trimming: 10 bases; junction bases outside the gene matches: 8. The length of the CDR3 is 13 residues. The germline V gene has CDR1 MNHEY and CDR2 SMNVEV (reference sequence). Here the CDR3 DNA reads TGTGCCAGCAGTTTGGTCAGGGGGCAACCCCAGTACTTC. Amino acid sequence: CASSLVRGQPQYF.

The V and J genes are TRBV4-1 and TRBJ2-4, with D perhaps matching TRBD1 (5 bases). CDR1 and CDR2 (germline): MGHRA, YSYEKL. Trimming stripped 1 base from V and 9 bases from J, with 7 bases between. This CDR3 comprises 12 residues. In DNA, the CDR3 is TGCGCCAGCAGCCAAGTTAGGGGCATTCAGTACTTC. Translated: CASSQVRGIQYF.

CDR3 loop: CASSKGQGNNEQFF. DNA for the CDR3: TGCGCCAGCAGCAAGGGACAGGGGAACAATGAGCAGTTCTTC. This chain links TRBV5-1 with TRBJ2-1; 10 positions match TRBD1. Germline V CDR1 and CDR2: SGHRS, YFSETQ. This CDR3 spans 14 amino acids. V dropped 4 bases and J dropped 5; count of bases not matched to a gene: 3. Variable domain in full (rest from reference TRBV5-1 and TRBJ2-1): KAGVTQTPRYLIKTRGQQVTLSCSPISGHRSVSWYQQTPGQGLQFLFEYFSETQRNKGNFPGRFSGRQFSNSRSEMNVSTLELGDSALYLCASSKGQGNNEQFFGPGTRLTVL.

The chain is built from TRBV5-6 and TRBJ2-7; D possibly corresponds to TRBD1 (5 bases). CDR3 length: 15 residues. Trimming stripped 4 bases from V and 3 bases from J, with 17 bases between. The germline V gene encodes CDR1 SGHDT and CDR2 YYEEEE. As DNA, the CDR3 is TGTGCCAGCAGCCCACAGGAGACGTCTTTCTACGAGCAGTACTTC. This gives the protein CASSPQETSFYEQYF.

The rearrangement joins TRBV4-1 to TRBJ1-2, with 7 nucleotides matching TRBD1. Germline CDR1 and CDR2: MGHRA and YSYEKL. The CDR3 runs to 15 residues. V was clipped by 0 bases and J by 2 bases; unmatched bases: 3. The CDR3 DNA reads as TGCGCCAGCAGCCAAGAAGGGGGCAGGAACTATGGCTACACCTTC. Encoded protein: CASSQEGGRNYGYTF.

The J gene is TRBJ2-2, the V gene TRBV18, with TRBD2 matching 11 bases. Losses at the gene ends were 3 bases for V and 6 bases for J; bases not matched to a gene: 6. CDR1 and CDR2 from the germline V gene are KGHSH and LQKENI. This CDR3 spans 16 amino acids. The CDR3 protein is CASSPSGGAESGELFF. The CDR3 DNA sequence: TGTGCCAGCTCACCTAGCGGGGGGGCCGAATCCGGGGAGCTGTTTTTT. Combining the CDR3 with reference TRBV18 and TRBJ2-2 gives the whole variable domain NAGVMQNPRHLVRRRGQEARLRCSPMKGHSHVYWYRQLPEEGLKFMVYLQKENIIDESGMPKERFSAEFPKEGPSILRIQQVVRGDSAAYFCASSPSGGAESGELFFGEGSRLTVL.

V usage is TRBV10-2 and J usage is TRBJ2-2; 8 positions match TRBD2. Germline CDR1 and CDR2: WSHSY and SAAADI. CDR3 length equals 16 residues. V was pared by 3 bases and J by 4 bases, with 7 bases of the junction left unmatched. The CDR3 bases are TGCGCCAGCAGTGACCCACGGGGGGGCGGCACCGGGGAGCTGTTTTTT. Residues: CASSDPRGGGTGELFF.

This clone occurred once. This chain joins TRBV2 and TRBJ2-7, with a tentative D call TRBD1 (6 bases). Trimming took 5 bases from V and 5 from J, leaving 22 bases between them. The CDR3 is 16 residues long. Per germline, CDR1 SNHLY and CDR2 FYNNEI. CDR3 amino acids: CASSPPGQFSVHEQYF. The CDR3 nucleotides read TGTGCCAGCAGTCCACCTGGACAGTTCAGTGTCCACGAGCAGTACTTC.

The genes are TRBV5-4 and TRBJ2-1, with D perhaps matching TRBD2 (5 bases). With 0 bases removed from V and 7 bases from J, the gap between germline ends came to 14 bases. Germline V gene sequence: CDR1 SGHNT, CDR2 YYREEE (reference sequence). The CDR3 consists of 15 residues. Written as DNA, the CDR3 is TGTGCCAGCAGCTTGGCGGGGTTCCTAGGGAATGAGCAGTTCTTC. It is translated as CASSLAGFLGNEQFF.